What follows describes a single T cell receptor beta chain. The antigen it recognizes is unknown. There are no base qualities to consult, and no much larger clone falls within one base. Sequencing of the TRB variable region was done with the immunoSEQ hsTCRB v3.0 assay at survey level resolution. The targeted TRB sequencing depth was roughly 40,000-55,000 T-cell genomes per sample. An Illumina MiSeq with a v3 150-cycle kit was used to sequence the pooled TRB libraries. Per the authors' processing: Repertoire analysis was performed in R inside a reproducible Nextflow workflow that covered QC, data transformation and analysis. LymphoSeq2, an R package for exploring AIRR-Seq data, was used to implement custom analyses. A handful of samples that produced fewer than 5000 total TRB sequences were removed, so about 200 HIV repertoires were analyzed. Of the roughly 190 retained HIV repertoires, about 60 were collected before and roughly 130 after ART initiation. Repertoires were downsampled to 5000 TRB nucleotide sequences, with summary statistics averaged over 100 downsampling iterations. TRB sequences were retained for analysis only if CDR3 regions of at least seven amino acids were present. Two measures captured diversity: a Shannon entropy-derived clonality score and the Gini coefficient. Repertoire networks linked the top 5000 CDR3 amino acid sequences whenever two sequences differed by an edit distance of one. GLIPH2 predicted antigen specificity groups and MHC restriction for TRB CDR3 amino acid sequences. CDR3 amino acid sequences were matched against VDJdb and McPAS-TCR to flag known CMV, EBV, HIV or tissue antigen associations. Pre-ART, post-ART and control groups were compared with Wilcoxon signed-rank tests and Holm-Bonferroni correction. In TCRdb, the immuneACCESS table is reduced to in-frame sequences with V and J assigned. These tables do not hold every clone; where another copy was compared, an unresolved V gene accounts for under half, and the others remain unexplained. V and J calls and clone size follow that table, whereas D and trimming were derived from the DNA. This sample holds fewer than 45,000 clones; 70% to 90% were observed only once. The ten largest clonotypes hold more than 4.5% of the sample.

This sample was included in a study of long-term antiretroviral therapy in people with HIV (dated by TCRdb to 2021 to 2024). In terms of the full investigation: The earliest samples were collected about a decade before the 2015 WHO recommendation for immediate ART, when ART was typically delayed until CD4 counts fell. No cross-contamination during QIAcube processing was shown when test extractions of a monoclonal T-cell line were performed alongside a few dozen polyclonal samples. From a few dozen adults with confirmed HIV infection, the cohort provided over 150 cryopreserved PBMC samples, gathered serially across a mean of about six years (range 1-12). Among the approximately 32 participants with HIV, more than ten were female. A retrospective serial study tested whether changes in peripheral blood TRB repertoire composition and diversity were associated with ART initiation and durable HIV suppression. Results the study describes overall, beyond this receptor: Samples dated from the mid-2000s to the late 2010s, and the ART regimens used may be less effective than current ones. Because pre-ART samples had limited cell numbers, unsorted PBMC were profiled rather than sorted CD4+ and CD8+ T cells. The repertoire was dominated across all time points by expanded TRB clones identified before ART initiation, although this dominance was seen to fluctuate and to decrease in many PLHIV after ART. Compared with controls, HIV repertoires had narrower CDR3 length ranges, and the network structure pointed to an antigen-experienced repertoire that shifted only slightly toward naive after ART. Inferences about post-ART repertoire changes were limited because no data were available on ART adherence, viral resistance or therapy changes. Limited PBMC availability meant only the TCR beta chain was sequenced, without alpha chain pairing. ART initiation was associated with a significant increase in TRB diversity, but diversity stayed significantly below transplant donor controls even after long-term ART.

To be included, a participant needed at least one PBMC sample from before ART initiation plus at least two post-ART samples. Treatment was received in the United States of America by all participants with HIV. Before DNA extraction, cryopreserved samples containing roughly 1-11 million PBMC were thawed and washed. At the time of the earliest PBMC sample, participants with HIV were aged between roughly 20 and 55 years. Each participant contributed PBMC samples from 1-4 timepoints before ART initiation and 2-8 timepoints after ART initiation, with a median of 7 samples. For every participant, serial HIV viral load, CD4+ T-cell count, ART history and demographic data were obtained. Using a Qiagen kit on a QIAcube, genomic DNA was extracted from unsorted PBMC, with samples processed in batches of 12. The CDR1 and CDR2 encoded by the germline V gene (reference sequence) are PRHDT and FYEKMQ. The CDR3 runs 17 residues from the cysteine to the phenylalanine. Of the read, only the CDR3 DNA is kept; its 51 bases are in frame from base 1. V is reduced by 2 bases and J by 8 bases, leaving a spacing of 24 bases between them.

The sequenced sample was unsorted PBMCs, obtained 2.8 years before starting antiretroviral therapy. The source is a woman aged 25 to 39 with HIV. This sequence uses TRBV13 and TRBJ1-2, with TRBD1 tentatively as D gene (6 bases match). The base sequence is TGTGCCAGCAGCTTATCCGTAGTTTCAGGGGAGTATGAAGGCTACACCTTC. Its protein is CASSLSVVSGEYEGYTF.